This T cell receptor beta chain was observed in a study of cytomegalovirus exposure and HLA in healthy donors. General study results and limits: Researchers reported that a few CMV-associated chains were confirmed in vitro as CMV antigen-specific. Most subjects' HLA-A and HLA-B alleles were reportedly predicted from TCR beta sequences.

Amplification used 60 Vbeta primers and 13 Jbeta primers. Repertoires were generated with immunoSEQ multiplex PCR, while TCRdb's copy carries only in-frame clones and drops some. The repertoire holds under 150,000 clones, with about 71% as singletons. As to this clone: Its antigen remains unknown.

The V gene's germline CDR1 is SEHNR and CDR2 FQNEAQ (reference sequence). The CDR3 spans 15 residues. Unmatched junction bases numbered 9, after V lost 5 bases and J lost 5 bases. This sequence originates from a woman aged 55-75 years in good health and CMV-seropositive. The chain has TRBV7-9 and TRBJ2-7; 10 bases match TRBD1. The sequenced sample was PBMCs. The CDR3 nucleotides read TGTGCCAGCAGCAACAGTGGGACAGGGGAAAACGAGCAGTACTTC. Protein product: CASSNSGTGENEQYF.